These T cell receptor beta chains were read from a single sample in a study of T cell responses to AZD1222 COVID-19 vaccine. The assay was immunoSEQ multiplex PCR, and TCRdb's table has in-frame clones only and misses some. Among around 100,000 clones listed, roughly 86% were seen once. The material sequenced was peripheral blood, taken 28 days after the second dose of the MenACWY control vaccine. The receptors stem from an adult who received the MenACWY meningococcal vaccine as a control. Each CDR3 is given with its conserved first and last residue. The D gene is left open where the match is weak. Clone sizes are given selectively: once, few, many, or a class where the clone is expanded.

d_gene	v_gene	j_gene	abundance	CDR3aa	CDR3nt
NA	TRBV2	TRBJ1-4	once	CASSEALGSEGEKLFF	TGTGCCAGCAGTGAAGCGCTGGGGTCTGAGGGTGAAAAACTGTTTTTT
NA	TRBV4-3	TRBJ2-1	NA	CASSQGMGSDEQFF	TGCGCCAGCAGCCAAGGTATGGGAAGCGATGAGCAGTTCTTC
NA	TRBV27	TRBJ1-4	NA	CASRERRGFNEKLFF	TGTGCCAGCAGAGAACGTAGGGGGTTTAATGAAAAACTGTTTTTT
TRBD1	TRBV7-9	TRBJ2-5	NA	CASSFGQGVKETQYF	TGTGCCAGCAGCTTCGGGCAGGGGGTTAAAGAGACCCAGTACTTC
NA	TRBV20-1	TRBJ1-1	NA	CSASGGNTEAFF	TGCAGTGCTAGTGGGGGGAACACTGAAGCTTTCTTT
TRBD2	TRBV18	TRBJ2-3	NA	CASSPSGGARTDTQYF	TGTGCCAGCTCACCAAGCGGGGGGGCGAGGACAGATACGCAGTATTTT
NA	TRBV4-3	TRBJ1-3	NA	CASSQDTGGGNTIYF	TGCGCCAGCAGCCAAGATACCGGGGGCGGAAACACCATATATTTT
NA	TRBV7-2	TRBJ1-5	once	CASSSRGGYQPQHF	TGTGCCAGCAGCTCCCGCGGGGGGTATCAGCCCCAGCATTTT
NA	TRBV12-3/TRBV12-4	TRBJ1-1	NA	CASRHGSTEAFF	TGTGCCAGCAGGCATGGGAGCACTGAAGCTTTCTTT
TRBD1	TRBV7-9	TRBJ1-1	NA	CASSLGRRTGDTEAFF	TGTGCCAGCAGCTTAGGACGCCGGACAGGGGACACTGAAGCTTTCTTT
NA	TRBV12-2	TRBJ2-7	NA	CASRLGRGGLEYF	TGTGCAAGTCGCTTAGGGCGGGGAGGACTCGAGTACTTC
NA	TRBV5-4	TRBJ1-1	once	CASSLEGGGTEAFF	TGTGCCAGCAGCTTGGAAGGGGGAGGAACTGAAGCTTTCTTT
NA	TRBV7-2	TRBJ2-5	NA	CASSLEFWQETQYF	TGTGCCAGCAGCTTAGAGTTCTGGCAAGAGACCCAGTACTTC
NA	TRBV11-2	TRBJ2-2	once	CASSLALGANTGELFF	TGTGCCAGCAGCTTAGCTCTAGGGGCAAACACCGGGGAGCTGTTTTTT
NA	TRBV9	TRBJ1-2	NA	CASSSSPGGVIGNYGYTF	TGTGCCAGCAGCTCATCCCCGGGGGGGGTAATCGGCAACTATGGCTACACCTTC
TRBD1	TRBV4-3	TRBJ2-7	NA	CASSQETGTASYEQYF	TGCGCCAGCAGCCAAGAAACCGGGACAGCCTCCTACGAGCAGTACTTC
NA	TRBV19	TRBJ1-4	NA	CASRIGEKLFF	TGTGCCAGTAGAATAGGAGAAAAACTGTTTTTT
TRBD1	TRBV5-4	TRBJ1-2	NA	CASSQRQGANYGYTF	TGTGCCAGCAGCCAAAGACAGGGAGCTAACTATGGCTACACCTTC
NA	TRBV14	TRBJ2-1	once	CASSPGGNNEQFF	TGTGCCAGCAGCCCGGGGGGCAACAATGAGCAGTTCTTC
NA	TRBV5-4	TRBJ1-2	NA	CASSSATGRGYGYTF	TGTGCCAGCAGCTCAGCCACAGGTCGGGGCTATGGCTACACCTTC
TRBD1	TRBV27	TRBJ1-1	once	CASSWDRNTEAFF	TGTGCCAGCAGCTGGGACAGGAACACTGAAGCTTTCTTT
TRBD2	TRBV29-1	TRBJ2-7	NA	CSVGLAGSYEQYF	TGCAGCGTTGGGCTAGCGGGGTCCTACGAGCAGTACTTC